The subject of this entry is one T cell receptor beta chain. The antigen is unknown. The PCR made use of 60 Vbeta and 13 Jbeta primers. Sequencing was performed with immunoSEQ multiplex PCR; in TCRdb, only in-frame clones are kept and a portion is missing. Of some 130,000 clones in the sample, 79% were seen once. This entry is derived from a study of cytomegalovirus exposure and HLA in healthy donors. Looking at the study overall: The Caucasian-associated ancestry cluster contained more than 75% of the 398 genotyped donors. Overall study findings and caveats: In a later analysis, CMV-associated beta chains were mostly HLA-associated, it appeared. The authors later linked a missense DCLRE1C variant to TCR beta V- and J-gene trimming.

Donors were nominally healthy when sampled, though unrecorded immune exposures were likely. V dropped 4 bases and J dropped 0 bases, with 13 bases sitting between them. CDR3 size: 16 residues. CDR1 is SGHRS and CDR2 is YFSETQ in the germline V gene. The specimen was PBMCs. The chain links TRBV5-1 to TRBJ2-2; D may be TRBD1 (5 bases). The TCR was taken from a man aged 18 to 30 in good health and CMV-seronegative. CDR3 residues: CASSPTGRANTGELFF. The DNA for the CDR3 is TGCGCCAGCAGCCCCACCGGCAGGGCGAACACCGGGGAGCTGTTTTTT.